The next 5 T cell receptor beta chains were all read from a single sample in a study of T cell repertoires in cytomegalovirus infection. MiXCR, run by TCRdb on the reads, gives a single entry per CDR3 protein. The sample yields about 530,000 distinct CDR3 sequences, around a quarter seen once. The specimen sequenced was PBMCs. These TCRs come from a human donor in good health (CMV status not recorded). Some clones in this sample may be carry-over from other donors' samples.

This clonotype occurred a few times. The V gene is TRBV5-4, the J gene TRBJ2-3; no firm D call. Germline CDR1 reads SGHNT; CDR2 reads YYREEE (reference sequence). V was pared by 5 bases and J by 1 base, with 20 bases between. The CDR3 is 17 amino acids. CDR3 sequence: CASSVPISPLGTDTQYF. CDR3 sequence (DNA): TGTGCCAGCAGTGTGCCTATCTCTCCATTGGGCACAGATACGCAGTATTTT.

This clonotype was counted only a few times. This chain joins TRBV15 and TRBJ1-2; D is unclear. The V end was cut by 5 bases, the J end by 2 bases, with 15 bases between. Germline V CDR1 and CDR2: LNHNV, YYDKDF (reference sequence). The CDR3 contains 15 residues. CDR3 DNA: TGTGCCACCAGCCCTTCTACTCTTTTGAACTATGGCTACACCTTC. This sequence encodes CATSPSTLLNYGYTF.

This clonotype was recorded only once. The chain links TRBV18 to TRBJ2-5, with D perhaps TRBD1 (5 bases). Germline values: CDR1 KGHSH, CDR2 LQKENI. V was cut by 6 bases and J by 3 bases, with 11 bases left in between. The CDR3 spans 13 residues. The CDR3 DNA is TGTGCCAGCTCTATACAGGAAGAAGAGACCCAGTACTTC. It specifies CASSIQEEETQYF.

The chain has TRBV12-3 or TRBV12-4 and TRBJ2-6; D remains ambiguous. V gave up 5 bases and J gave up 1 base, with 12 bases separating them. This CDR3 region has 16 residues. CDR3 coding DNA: TGTGCCAGCAGTCCTAATACCGGATCTGGGGCCAACGTCCTGACTTTC. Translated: CASSPNTGSGANVLTF.

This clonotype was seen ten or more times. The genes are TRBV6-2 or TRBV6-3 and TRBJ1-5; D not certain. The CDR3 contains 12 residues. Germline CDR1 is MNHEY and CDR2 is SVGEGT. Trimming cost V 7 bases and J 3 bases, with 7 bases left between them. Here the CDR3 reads CASMSYNQPQHF. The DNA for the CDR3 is TGTGCCAGCATGAGCTACAATCAGCCCCAGCATTTT.